This is a list of T cell receptor beta chains from one sample in a study of T-cell memory formation after mild COVID-19. TCRdb reprocessed the 5' RACE reads via MiXCR and lists one record per CDR3 protein. Counted here are approximately 500,000 distinct CDR3 sequences, 20% to 30% occurring once; the ten biggest clones make up 9.5% to 15%. Input material: PBMCs or a T cell subset sorted from them (not recorded which). These receptors originate from an adult woman who had mild COVID-19 (a few samples of this study predate the infection). Cell type and time point are not known. The CDR3 runs from the conserved cysteine through the conserved F or W. Fields, in order: J gene, D gene, V gene, clone size, CDR3 DNA, CDR3 protein. A D gene is named only where the DNA matches it firmly. Expanded clones are given a class, and other clones once, few, many or no size at all.

TRBJ2-1 | - | TRBV9 | many | TGTGCCAGCAGCGTAGGATTGCTCGGCGATGAGCAGTTCTTC | CASSVGLLGDEQFF
TRBJ2-1 | TRBD1 | TRBV6-2/TRBV6-3 | - | TGTGCCAGCGGCCGGGACAGGGGCTATGAGCAGTTCTTC | CASGRDRGYEQFF
TRBJ2-6 | - | TRBV27 | - | TGTGCCAGCAGTAAACAAGGTCTCTCTGGGGCCAACGTCCTGACTTTC | CASSKQGLSGANVLTF
TRBJ2-7 | TRBD2 | TRBV5-1 | - | TGCGCCAGCAGCTTGGGCCTCCGGGGACTAGCGGAGACCTACGAGCAGTACTTC | CASSLGLRGLAETYEQYF
TRBJ2-7 | TRBD2 | TRBV7-9 | many | TGTGCCAGCAGCTTAAGAAATAGCGGGAGCTCCTACGAGCAGTACTTC | CASSLRNSGSSYEQYF
TRBJ2-3 | TRBD2 | TRBV5-1 | - | TGCGCCAGCAGCTCGACTAGCGGGGGGGCGAGTCAAGATACGCAGTATTTT | CASSSTSGGASQDTQYF
TRBJ2-7 | TRBD2 | TRBV13 | - | TGTGCCAGCAGCCAGAGAACTAGCGGGAGTGTCTACGAGCAGTACTTC | CASSQRTSGSVYEQYF
TRBJ2-5 | - | TRBV15 | - | TGTGCCACCAGGACGATTGCCGGGGGCGAGACCCAGTACTTC | CATRTIAGGETQYF
TRBJ2-6 | - | TRBV6-2/TRBV6-3 | - | TGTGCCGGGACATACTCTGGGGCCAACGTCCTGACTTTC | CAGTYSGANVLTF
TRBJ2-1 | - | TRBV5-5 | - | TGTGCCAGCAGCTTCTATCCTGACGCGGGGGAGCAGTTCTTC | CASSFYPDAGEQFF
TRBJ1-5 | - | TRBV12-3/TRBV12-4 | - | TGTGCCAGCAGTTTAGCAGGGGTTCAGCCCCAGCATTTT | CASSLAGVQPQHF
TRBJ2-3 | TRBD2 | TRBV12-3/TRBV12-4 | - | TGTGCCACCGTCCGGGGGGGCGCAGATACGCAGTATTTT | CATVRGGADTQYF
TRBJ2-5 | - | TRBV27 | - | TGTGCCAGCAGTTTAGTCAGGGGCCAGCAAGAGACCCAGTACTTC | CASSLVRGQQETQYF
TRBJ2-7 | - | TRBV6-5 | few | TGTGCCAGCAGCCCCTTAACTTTTTACGAGCAGTACTTC | CASSPLTFYEQYF
TRBJ2-2 | - | TRBV24-1 | few | TGTGCCACCAGTGATTTGACCGGGGTCGGCACCGGGGAGCTGTTTTTT | CATSDLTGVGTGELFF
TRBJ1-2 | - | TRBV7-9 | - | TGTGCCAGCAGCGTCTTGACTGACCGAGCCTATGGCTACACCTTC | CASSVLTDRAYGYTF
TRBJ2-5 | - | TRBV12-3/TRBV12-4 | many | TGTGCCAGCTCGGACAGACAAGAGACCCAGTACTTC | CASSDRQETQYF
TRBJ2-2 | TRBD2 | TRBV7-7 | - | TGTGCTAGCAGCTTGGGACTAGCGGGAGTATCCGGGGAGCTGTTTTTT | CASSLGLAGVSGELFF
TRBJ1-5 | TRBD1 | TRBV29-1 | - | TGCAGCGTTGCGACAGGGAATCAGCCCCAGCATTTT | CSVATGNQPQHF
TRBJ1-1 | - | TRBV2 | - | TGTGCCAGCAGTGAGGGGCGTGGACAAGAGGAAGAAGCTTTCTTT | CASSEGRGQEEEAFF
TRBJ2-2 | - | TRBV4-1 | - | TGCGCCAGCAGGTACAGGGTGGGAAACACCGGGGAGCTGTTTTTT | CASRYRVGNTGELFF
TRBJ1-2 | TRBD1 | TRBV7-2 | few | TGTGCCAGCAGCTTAGTTTCCGGACAGGGATGGGGCTACACCTTC | CASSLVSGQGWGYTF
TRBJ2-1 | - | TRBV14 | few | TGTGCCAGCAGCCAAGCGGACTACAAGTTCTTC | CASSQADYKFF
TRBJ1-1 | - | TRBV20-1 | - | TGCAGTGCTTGGGGGGGGGACACTGAAGCTTTCTTT | CSAWGGDTEAFF
TRBJ2-7 | TRBD1 | TRBV20-1 | - | TGCAGTGCTAGAGAAGGAGTCTTTGGGACAGGGGAGGACGAGCAGTACTTC | CSAREGVFGTGEDEQYF
TRBJ2-3 | TRBD2 | TRBV4-3 | many | TGCGCCAGCAGCTCATCCACCGGGACTAGCGGGGGGAAGACAGATACGCAGTATTTT | CASSSSTGTSGGKTDTQYF
TRBJ1-1 | - | TRBV5-1 | - | TGCGCCAGCAGCTTGGCTCTAATGAACACTGAAGCTTTCTTT | CASSLALMNTEAFF
TRBJ1-6 | - | TRBV12-3/TRBV12-4 | - | TGTGCCAGCAGTTTAATCAGCTCCTATAATTCACCCCTCCACTTT | CASSLISSYNSPLHF
TRBJ2-1 | TRBD2 | TRBV18 | - | TGTGCCAGCTCACCCCGGACTAGCGGGAGGAATGAGCAGTTCTTC | CASSPRTSGRNEQFF
TRBJ2-3 | TRBD2 | TRBV6-5 | - | TGTGCCAGCAGTTACCTTAGACTAGCGGGGGCCTCTAGCACAGATACGCAGTATTTT | CASSYLRLAGASSTDTQYF
TRBJ2-7 | TRBD2 | TRBV4-3 | - | TGCGCCAGCAGCCAAGAGAGCGGGAGGAAGGCCTACGAGCAGTACTTC | CASSQESGRKAYEQYF
TRBJ2-1 | - | TRBV6-5 | - | TGTGCCAGCAGTTACTCGTTGCGGTCCGGTGAGCAGTTCTTC | CASSYSLRSGEQFF
TRBJ2-7 | TRBD1 | TRBV10-3 | few | TGTGCCATCAGTGATGTAGGGGGCGAGCCCGAGCAGTACTTC | CAISDVGGEPEQYF
TRBJ2-7 | - | TRBV12-3/TRBV12-4 | - | TGTGCCAGCAGTCTACGGGACGGCGGGACCTACGAGCAGTACTTC | CASSLRDGGTYEQYF
TRBJ2-1 | TRBD2 | TRBV7-2 | few | TGTGCCAGCAGCACTGGACTAGTCTACAATGAGCAGTTCTTC | CASSTGLVYNEQFF
TRBJ2-7 | - | TRBV27 | - | TGTGCCAGCAGTCCCCCGGGCCTTCCCGTCTACGAGCAGTACTTC | CASSPPGLPVYEQYF